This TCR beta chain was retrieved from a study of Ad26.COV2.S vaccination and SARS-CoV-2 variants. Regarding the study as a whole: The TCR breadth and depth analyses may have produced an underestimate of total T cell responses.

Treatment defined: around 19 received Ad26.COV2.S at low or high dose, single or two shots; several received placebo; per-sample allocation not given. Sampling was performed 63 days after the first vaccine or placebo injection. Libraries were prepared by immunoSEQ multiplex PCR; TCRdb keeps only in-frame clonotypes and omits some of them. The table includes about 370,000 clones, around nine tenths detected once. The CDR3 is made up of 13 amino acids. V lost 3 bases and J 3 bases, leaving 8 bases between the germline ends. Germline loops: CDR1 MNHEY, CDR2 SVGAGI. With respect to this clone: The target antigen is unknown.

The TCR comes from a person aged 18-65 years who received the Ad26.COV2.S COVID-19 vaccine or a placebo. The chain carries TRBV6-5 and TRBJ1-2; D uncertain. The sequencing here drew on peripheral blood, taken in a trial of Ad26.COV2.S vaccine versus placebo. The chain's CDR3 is CASSYREHYGYTF. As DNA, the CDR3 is TGTGCCAGCAGTTATAGGGAGCACTATGGCTACACCTTC.